A selection of T cell receptor beta chains follows, all from one sample in a study of PD-1 blockade in classical Hodgkin lymphoma. Sequencing was performed with immunoSEQ multiplex PCR; in TCRdb, only in-frame clones are kept and a portion is missing. The table lists about 86,000 clones, 75% to 90% of them singletons. Here the sequenced sample was peripheral blood mononuclear cells (PBMCs), taken at baseline. The receptors here all came from a human donor with classical Hodgkin lymphoma. Both conserved end residues are part of each CDR3. Fields, in order: V gene, CDR3 protein.

TRBV6-5 CASSYSARGDNEQFF
TRBV30 CAWSVGWYEQYF
TRBV29-1 CSVKGGASTEAFF
TRBV29-1 CSVPTQPQVFF
TRBV13 CASSRGGQPQHF
TRBV30 CAWAEANTGELFF
TRBV7-9 CAGARDGNEKLFF
TRBV29-1 CSVGRPQYF
TRBV5-1 CASSWGDRDYGYTF
TRBV30 CALRGLNTEAFF
TRBV2 CASSIPTEWDGAGESGEQYF
TRBV18 CASSPGGITGELFF
TRBV5-1 CASSSRTSGTIDEQFF
TRBV6-1 CASSRQGSSYEQYF
TRBV6-5 CASSPLREIIDEQYF